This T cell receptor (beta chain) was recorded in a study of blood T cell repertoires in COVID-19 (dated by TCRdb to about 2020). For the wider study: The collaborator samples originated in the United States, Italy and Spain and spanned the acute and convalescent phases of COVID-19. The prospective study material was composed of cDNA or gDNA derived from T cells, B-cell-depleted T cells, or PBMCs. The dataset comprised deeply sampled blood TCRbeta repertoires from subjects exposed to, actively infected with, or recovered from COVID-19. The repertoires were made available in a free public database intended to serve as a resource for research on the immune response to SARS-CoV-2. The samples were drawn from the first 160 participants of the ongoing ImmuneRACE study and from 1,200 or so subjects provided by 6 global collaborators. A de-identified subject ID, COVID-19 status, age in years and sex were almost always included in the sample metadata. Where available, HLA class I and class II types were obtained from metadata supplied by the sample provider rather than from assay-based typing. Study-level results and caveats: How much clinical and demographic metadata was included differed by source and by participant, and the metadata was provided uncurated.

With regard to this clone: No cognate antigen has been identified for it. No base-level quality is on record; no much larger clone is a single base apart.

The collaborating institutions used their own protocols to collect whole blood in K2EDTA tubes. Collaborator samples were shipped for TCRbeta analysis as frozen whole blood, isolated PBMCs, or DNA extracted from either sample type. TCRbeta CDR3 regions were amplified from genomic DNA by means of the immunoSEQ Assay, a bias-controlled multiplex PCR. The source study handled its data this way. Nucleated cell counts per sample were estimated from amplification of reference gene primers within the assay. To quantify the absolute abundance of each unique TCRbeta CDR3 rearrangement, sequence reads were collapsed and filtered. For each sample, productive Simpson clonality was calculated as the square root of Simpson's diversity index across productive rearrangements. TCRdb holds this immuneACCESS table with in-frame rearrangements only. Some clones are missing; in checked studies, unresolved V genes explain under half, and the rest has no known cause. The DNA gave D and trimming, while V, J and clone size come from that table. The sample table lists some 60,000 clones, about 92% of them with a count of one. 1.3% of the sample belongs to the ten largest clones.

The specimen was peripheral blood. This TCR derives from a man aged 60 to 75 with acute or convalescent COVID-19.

The bases are TGTGCCACCCGGTACAGGGGAGGTTCACCCCTCCACTTT. This yields the protein CATRYRGGSPLHF. Rearrangement joined TRBV6-5 to TRBJ1-6; 7 central nucleotides agree with TRBD1. The germline V gene encodes CDR1 MNHEY and CDR2 SVGAGI. CDR3 length: 13 amino acids, cysteine to phenylalanine. Only the CDR3 DNA is retained, 39 bases long and in frame from the first base. V lost 10 bases and J lost 9 bases, and the count of bases not matched to a germline gene is 9.